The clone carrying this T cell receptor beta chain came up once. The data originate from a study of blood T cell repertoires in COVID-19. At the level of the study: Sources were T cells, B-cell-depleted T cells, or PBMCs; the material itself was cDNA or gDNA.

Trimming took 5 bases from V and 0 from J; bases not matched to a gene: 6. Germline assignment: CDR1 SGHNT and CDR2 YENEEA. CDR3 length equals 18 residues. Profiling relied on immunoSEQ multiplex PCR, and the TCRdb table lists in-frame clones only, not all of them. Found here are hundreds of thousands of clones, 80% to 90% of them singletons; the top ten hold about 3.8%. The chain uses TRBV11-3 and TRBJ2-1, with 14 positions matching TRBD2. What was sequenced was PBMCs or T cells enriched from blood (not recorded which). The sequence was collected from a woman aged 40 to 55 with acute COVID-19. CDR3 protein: CASSPGTSGSGSYNEQFF. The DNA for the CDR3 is TGTGCCAGCAGCCCCGGGACTAGCGGGAGCGGCTCCTACAATGAGCAGTTCTTC.